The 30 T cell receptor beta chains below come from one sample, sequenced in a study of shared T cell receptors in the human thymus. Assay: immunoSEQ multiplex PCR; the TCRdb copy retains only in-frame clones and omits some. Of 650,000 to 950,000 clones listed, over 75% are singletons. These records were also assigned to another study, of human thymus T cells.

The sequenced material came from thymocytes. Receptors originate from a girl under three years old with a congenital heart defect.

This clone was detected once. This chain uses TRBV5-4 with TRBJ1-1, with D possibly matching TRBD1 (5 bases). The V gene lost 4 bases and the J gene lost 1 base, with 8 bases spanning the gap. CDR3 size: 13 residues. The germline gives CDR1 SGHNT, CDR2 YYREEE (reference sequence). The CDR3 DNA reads TGTGCCAGCAGCCGCACAGGGAACACTGAAGCTTTCTTT. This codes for CASSRTGNTEAFF.

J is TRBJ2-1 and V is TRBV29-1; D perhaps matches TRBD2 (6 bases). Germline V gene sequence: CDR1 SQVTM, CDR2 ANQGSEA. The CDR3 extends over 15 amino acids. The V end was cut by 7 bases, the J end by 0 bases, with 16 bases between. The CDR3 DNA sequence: TGCAGCGCCTCCTCCCGGGGAGGCTCCTACAATGAGCAGTTCTTC. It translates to CSASSRGGSYNEQFF.

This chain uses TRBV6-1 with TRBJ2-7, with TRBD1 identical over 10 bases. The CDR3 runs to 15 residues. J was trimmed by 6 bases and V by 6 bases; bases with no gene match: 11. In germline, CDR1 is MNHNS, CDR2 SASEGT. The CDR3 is CASRSSGTGVGEQYF. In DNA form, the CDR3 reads TGTGCCAGCAGATCATCCGGGACAGGGGTCGGCGAGCAGTACTTC.

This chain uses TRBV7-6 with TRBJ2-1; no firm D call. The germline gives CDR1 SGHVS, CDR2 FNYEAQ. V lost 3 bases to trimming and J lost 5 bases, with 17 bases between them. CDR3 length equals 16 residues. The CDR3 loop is CASSFSDRREDNEQFF. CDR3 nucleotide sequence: TGTGCCAGCAGCTTTAGTGATCGACGCGAGGACAATGAGCAGTTCTTC.

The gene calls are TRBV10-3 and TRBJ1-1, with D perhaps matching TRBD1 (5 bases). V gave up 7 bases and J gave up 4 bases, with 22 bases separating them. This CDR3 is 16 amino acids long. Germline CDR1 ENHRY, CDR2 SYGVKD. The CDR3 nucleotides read TGTGCCATCACCATTAAATTAGGGGTCGCGGCCACTGAAGCTTTCTTT. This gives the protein CAITIKLGVAATEAFF.

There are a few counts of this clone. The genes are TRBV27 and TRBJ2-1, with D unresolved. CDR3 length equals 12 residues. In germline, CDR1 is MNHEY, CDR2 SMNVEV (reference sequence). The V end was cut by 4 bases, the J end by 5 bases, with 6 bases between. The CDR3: CASSSRNNEQFF. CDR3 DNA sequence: TGTGCCAGCAGTTCCAGGAACAATGAGCAGTTCTTC.

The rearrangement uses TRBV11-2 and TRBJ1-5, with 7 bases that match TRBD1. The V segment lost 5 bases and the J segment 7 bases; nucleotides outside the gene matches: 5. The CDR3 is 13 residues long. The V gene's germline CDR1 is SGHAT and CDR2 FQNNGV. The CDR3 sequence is CASSHDREQPQHF. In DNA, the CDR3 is TGTGCCAGCAGCCACGACAGGGAACAGCCCCAGCATTTT. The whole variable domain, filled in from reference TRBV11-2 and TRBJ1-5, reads EAGVAQSPRYKIIEKRQSVAFWCNPISGHATLYWYQQILGQGPKLLIQFQNNGVVDDSQLPKDRFSAERLKGVDSTLKIQPAKLEDSAVYLCASSHDREQPQHFGDGTRLSIL.

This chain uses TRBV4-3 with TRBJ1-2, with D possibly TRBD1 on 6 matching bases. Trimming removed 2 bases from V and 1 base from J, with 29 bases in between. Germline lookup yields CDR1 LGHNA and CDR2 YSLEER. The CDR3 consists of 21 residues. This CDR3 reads CASSQIQPKLLDRTHNYGYTF. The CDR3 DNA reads TGCGCCAGCAGCCAAATCCAACCCAAATTATTAGACAGGACCCATAACTATGGCTACACCTTC.

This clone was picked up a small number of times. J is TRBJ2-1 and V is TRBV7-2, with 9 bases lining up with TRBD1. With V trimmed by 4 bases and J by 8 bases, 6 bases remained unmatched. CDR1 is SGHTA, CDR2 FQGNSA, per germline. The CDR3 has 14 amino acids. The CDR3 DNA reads TGTGCCAGCAGCTCCGGGACAGGGATCGATGAGCAGTTCTTC. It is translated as CASSSGTGIDEQFF.

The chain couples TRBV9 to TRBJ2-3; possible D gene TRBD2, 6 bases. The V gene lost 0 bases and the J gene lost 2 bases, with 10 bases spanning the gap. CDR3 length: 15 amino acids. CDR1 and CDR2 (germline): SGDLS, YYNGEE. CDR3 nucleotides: TGTGCCAGCAGCGTAGTAGCGGATCACACAGATACGCAGTATTTT. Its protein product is CASSVVADHTDTQYF.

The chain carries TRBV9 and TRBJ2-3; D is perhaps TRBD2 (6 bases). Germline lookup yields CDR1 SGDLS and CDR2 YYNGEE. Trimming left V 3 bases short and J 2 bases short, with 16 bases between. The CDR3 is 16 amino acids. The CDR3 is CASSAPARGLTDTQYF. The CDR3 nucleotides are TGTGCCAGCAGCGCTCCTGCACGGGGACTCACAGATACGCAGTATTTT.

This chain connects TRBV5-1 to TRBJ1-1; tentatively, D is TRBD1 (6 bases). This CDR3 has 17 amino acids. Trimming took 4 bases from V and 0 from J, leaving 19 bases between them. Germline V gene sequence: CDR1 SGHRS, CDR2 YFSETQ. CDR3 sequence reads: CASSGSSEGQMNTEAFF. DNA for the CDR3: TGCGCCAGCAGCGGAAGTTCTGAGGGACAAATGAACACTGAAGCTTTCTTT.

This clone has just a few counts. The DNA for the CDR3 is TGCGCCAGCAGCTTTACCGACAGGGGTAGCACTGAAGCTTTCTTT. Protein sequence: CASSFTDRGSTEAFF. The chain is built from TRBV5-1 and TRBJ1-1, with TRBD1 matching 8 bases. The trim removed 2 bases at V and 4 bases at J, leaving 7 bases unmatched. The CDR3 is made up of 15 amino acids. Germline lookup yields CDR1 SGHRS and CDR2 YFSETQ. Variable domain in full (rest from reference TRBV5-1 and TRBJ1-1): KAGVTQTPRYLIKTRGQQVTLSCSPISGHRSVSWYQQTPGQGLQFLFEYFSETQRNKGNFPGRFSGRQFSNSRSEMNVSTLELGDSALYLCASSFTDRGSTEAFFGQGTRLTVV.

This CDR3 reads CSVPVGAGPYYGYTF. CDR3 nucleotide sequence: TGCAGCGTCCCCGTTGGGGCCGGGCCTTACTATGGCTACACCTTC. The chain has TRBV29-1 and TRBJ1-2; a possible D gene is TRBD1 (5 bases). This CDR3 is built from 15 residues. V lost 6 bases and J lost 3, with 20 bases in between. Germline-derived CDR1 and CDR2 are SQVTM and ANQGSEA.

CDR3 loop: CASSVLRGASYEKLFF. CDR3 sequence (DNA): TGTGCCAGCAGTGTACTCAGAGGTGCTTCCTATGAAAAACTGTTTTTT. The chain links TRBV25-1 to TRBJ1-4; unclear D gene. The CDR3 loop spans 16 amino acids. V lost 4 bases and J lost 6, with 18 bases in between. Germline CDR1 is MGHDK and CDR2 is SYGVNS. Full variable domain (missing parts from reference TRBV25-1 and TRBJ1-4): EADIYQTPRYLVIGTGKKITLECSQTMGHDKMYWYQQDPGMELHLIHYSYGVNSTEKGDLSSESTVSRIRTEHFPLTLESARPSHTSQYLCASSVLRGASYEKLFFGSGTQLSVL.

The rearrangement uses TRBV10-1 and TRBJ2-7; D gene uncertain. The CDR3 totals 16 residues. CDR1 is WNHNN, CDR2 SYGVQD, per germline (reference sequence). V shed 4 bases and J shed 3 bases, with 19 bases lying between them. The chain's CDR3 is CASSGSRRRSYYEQYF. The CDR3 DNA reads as TGCGCCAGCAGTGGCAGCAGGCGCAGATCGTACTACGAGCAGTACTTC.

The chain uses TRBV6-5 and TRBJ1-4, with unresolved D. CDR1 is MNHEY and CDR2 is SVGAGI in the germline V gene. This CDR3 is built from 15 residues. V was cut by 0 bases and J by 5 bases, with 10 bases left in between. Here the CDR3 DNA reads TGTGCCAGCAGTTACTCCTTCGGGTCGAATGAAAAACTGTTTTTT. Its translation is CASSYSFGSNEKLFF.

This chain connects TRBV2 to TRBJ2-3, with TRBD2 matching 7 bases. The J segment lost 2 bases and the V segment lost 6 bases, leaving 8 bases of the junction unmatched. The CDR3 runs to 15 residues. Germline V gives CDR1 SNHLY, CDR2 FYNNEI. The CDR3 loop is CASSAPRDYTDTQYF. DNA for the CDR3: TGTGCCAGCAGCGCACCCCGGGACTACACAGATACGCAGTATTTT.

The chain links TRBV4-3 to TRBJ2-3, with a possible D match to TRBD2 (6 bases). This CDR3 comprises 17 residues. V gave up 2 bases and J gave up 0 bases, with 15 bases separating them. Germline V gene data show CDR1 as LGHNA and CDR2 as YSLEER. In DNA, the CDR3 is TGCGCCAGCAGCCAACCGTCGGGAGCTTCTAGCACAGATACGCAGTATTTT. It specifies CASSQPSGASSTDTQYF.

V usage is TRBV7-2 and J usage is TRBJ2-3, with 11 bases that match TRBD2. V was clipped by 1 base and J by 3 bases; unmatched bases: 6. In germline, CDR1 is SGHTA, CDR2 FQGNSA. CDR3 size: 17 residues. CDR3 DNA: TGTGCCAGCAGCTTAGGGCCGACTAGCGGGGAGACAGATACGCAGTATTTT. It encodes CASSLGPTSGETDTQYF.

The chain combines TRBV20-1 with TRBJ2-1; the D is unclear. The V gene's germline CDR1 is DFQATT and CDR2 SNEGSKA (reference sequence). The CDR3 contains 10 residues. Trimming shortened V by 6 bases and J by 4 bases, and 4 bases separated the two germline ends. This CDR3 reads CSAFYNEQFF. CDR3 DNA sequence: TGCAGTGCCTTTTACAATGAGCAGTTCTTC.

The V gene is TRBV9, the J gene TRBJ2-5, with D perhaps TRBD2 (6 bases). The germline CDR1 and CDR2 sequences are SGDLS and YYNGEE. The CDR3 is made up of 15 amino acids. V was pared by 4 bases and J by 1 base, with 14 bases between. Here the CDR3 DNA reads TGTGCCAGCAGCACGCTCGGGGGTCTCCAAGAGACCCAGTACTTC. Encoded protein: CASSTLGGLQETQYF.

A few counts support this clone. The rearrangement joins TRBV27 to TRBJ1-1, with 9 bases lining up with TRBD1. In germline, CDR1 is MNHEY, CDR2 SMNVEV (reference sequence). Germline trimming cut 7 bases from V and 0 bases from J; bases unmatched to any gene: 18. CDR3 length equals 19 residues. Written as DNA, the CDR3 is TGTGCCAGCATCCCACCTGGACCGGGACAGGGAAAATTGAACACTGAAGCTTTCTTT. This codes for CASIPPGPGQGKLNTEAFF.

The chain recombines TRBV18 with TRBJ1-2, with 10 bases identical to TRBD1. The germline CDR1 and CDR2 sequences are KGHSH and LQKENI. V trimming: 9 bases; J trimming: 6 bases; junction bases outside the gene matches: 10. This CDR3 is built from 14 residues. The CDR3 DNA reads TGTGCCAGTTCGATCGGGACAGGGGTGAATGGCTACACCTTC. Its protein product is CASSIGTGVNGYTF.

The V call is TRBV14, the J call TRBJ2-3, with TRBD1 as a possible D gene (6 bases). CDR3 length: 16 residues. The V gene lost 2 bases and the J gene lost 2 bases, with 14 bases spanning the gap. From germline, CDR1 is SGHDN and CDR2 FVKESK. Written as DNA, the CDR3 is TGTGCCAGCAGCCAAATCATCGCAGGGGACACAGATACGCAGTATTTT. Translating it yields CASSQIIAGDTDTQYF.

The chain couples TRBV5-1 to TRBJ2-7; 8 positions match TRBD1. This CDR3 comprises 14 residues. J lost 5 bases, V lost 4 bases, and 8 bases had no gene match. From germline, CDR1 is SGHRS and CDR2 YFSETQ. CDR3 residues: CASSLPSQGDEQYF. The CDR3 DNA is TGCGCCAGCAGCCTGCCCTCACAGGGGGACGAGCAGTACTTC.

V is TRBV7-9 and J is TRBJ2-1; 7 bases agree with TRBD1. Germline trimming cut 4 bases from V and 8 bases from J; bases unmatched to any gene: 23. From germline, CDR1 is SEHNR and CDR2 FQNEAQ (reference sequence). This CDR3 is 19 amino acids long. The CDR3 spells CASSYPPQGSRAKAYEQFF. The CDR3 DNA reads TGTGCCAGCAGCTATCCCCCACAGGGGTCCCGGGCCAAAGCCTATGAGCAGTTCTTC.

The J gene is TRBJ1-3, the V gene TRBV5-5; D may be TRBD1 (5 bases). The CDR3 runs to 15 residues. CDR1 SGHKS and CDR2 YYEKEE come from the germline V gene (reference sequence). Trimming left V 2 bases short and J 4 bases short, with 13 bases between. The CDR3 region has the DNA TGTGCCAGCAGCTTCGTTACAGGATCGGGAAACACCATATATTTT. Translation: CASSFVTGSGNTIYF.

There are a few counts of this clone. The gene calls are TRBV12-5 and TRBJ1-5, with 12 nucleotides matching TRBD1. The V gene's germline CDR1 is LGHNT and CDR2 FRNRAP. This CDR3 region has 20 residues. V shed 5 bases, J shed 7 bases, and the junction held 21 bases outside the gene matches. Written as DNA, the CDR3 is TGTGCTAGTGGTCCAACCTGGGACAGGGGGCTGATCTCCCCAGAACAGCCCCAGCATTTT. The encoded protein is CASGPTWDRGLISPEQPQHF.

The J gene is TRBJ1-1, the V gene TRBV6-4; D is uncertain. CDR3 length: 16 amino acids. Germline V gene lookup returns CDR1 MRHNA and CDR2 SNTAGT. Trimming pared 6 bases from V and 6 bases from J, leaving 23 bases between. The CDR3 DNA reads TGTGCCAGCAGCCCAATGGAGGGAGGGCCGGTCGCTGAAGCTTTCTTT. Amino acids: CASSPMEGGPVAEAFF.